The 15 T cell receptor beta chains below all came from one sample that was sequenced in a study of T cells in Graves' hyperthyroidism and ophthalmopathy. Researchers amplified the TCR beta CDR3 regions from RNA transcripts. Researchers ran a first-round RT-PCR on the TCR CDR3 using the HTBI primer set. From the multiplex PCR reads, TCRdb called clonotypes with MiXCR, one entry per CDR3 protein. The data show about 570,000 distinct CDR3 sequences, with under 60% seen just once and around 20% held by the top ten. The source material was peripheral blood or thyroid tissue (not recorded which). The receptors shown here come from an adult woman with Graves' disease, either hyperthyroidism or ophthalmopathy (not recorded which).

A word on this clonotype: This is likely a read error, given that the CDR3 carries no conserved phenylalanine or tryptophan at its end. The genes are TRBV10-3 and TRBJ1-1; 10 bases agree with TRBD1. CDR3 length equals 15 residues. Per germline, CDR1 ENHRY and CDR2 SYGVKD. Written as DNA, the CDR3 is TGTGCCGTCAGGGGGGACAGGGGCGGGAACACTGAAGCTTTCTCT. It is translated as CAVRGDRGGNTEAFS.

This chain uses TRBV29-1 with TRBJ1-1; a possible D gene is TRBD1 (6 bases). V lost 7 bases and J lost 0, with 12 bases in between. The CDR3 contains 13 residues. Germline-derived CDR1 and CDR2 are SQVTM and ANQGSEA. The CDR3 is CSGKGHLNTEAFF. CDR3 in DNA: TGCAGCGGGAAGGGACATCTGAACACTGAAGCTTTCTTT. Full variable domain (missing parts from reference TRBV29-1 and TRBJ1-1): SAVISQKPSRDICQRGTSLTIQCQVDSQVTMMFWYRQQPGQSLTLIATANQGSEATYESGFVIDKFPISRPNLTFSTLTVSNMSPEDSSIYLCSGKGHLNTEAFFGQGTRLTVV.

This clonotype occurred once. This chain joins TRBV25-1 and TRBJ1-3, with D maybe TRBD1 (6 bases). This CDR3 has 13 residues. V lost 11 bases and J 0 bases, leaving 11 bases between the germline ends. Germline loops: CDR1 MGHDK, CDR2 SYGVNS. The CDR3 coding sequence is TGTGCCGGACAGCCCATCTCTGGAAACACCATATATTTT. This encodes CAGQPISGNTIYF. Filled out from reference TRBV25-1 and TRBJ1-3, the complete variable domain reads EADIYQTPRYLVIGTGKKITLECSQTMGHDKMYWYQQDPGMELHLIHYSYGVNSTEKGDLSSESTVSRIRTEHFPLTLESARPSHTSQYLCAGQPISGNTIYFGEGSWLTVV.

The rearrangement uses TRBV25-1 and TRBJ1-1; 7 bases are a match to TRBD1. The CDR3 runs to 18 residues. Germline V gene sequence: CDR1 MGHDK, CDR2 SYGVNS. Trimming at V came to 1 base and at J to 4 bases, leaving 15 bases not matched to a gene. As DNA, the CDR3 is TGTGCCAGCAGTGAATTTATCAGGGGGGCGCGGTCCGGCACTGAAGCTTTCTTT. Translating gives CASSEFIRGARSGTEAFF.

This clonotype came up many times. The chain links TRBV12-5 to TRBJ1-1; D not resolved. Germline loops: CDR1 LGHNT, CDR2 FRNRAP. This CDR3 is 12 amino acids long. V was cut by 4 bases and J by 1 base, with 4 bases left in between. CDR3 sequence (DNA): TGTGCTAGTGGTTGGGAGAACACTGAAGCTTTCTTT. Translation gives CASGWENTEAFF.

This clonotype was detected ten times or more. This rearrangement joins TRBV4-1 to TRBJ1-2; D unresolved. The V end was cut by 1 base, the J end by 8 bases, with 20 bases between. Germline V gives CDR1 MGHRA, CDR2 YSYEKL. This CDR3 is built from 16 residues. The CDR3 nucleotides read TGCGCCAGCAGCCAAGGGTCGAGGAGCCCCGTGGGAGGCTACACCTTC. Amino acid sequence: CASSQGSRSPVGGYTF.

V and J are TRBV5-1 and TRBJ2-7; 13 bases map to TRBD2. J was trimmed by 8 bases and V by 4 bases; bases with no gene match: 9. CDR3 length equals 15 residues. CDR1 and CDR2 from the germline V gene are SGHRS and YFSETQ. CDR3 residues: CASSGSGLAGAQQYF. CDR3 DNA sequence: TGCGCCAGCAGCGGTTCCGGACTAGCGGGAGCGCAGCAGTACTTC.

The rearrangement links TRBV2 to TRBJ2-7, with TRBD1 matching 11 bases. Germline CDR1 is SNHLY and CDR2 is FYNNEI. Trimming cost V 6 bases and J 2 bases; bases outside gene matches: 9. The CDR3 totals 16 residues. CDR3 amino acids: CASRTFGTGGPYEQYF. CDR3 coding DNA: TGTGCCAGCAGGACCTTCGGGACAGGGGGGCCCTACGAGCAGTACTTC.

The rearrangement links TRBV6-1 to TRBJ1-2; the D is unclear. V lost 5 bases and J lost 6, with 13 bases in between. There are 13 residues in the CDR3. The germline V gene has CDR1 MNHNS and CDR2 SASEGT. CDR3 in DNA: TGTGCCAGCAGTAAGGGAGTGGAAGATGGCTACACCTTC. Protein sequence: CASSKGVEDGYTF.

The chain has TRBV9 and TRBJ2-5; unclear D gene. The DNA end lines up better with TRBJ2-1; the J call may be wrong. The germline CDR1 and CDR2 sequences are SGDLS and YYNGEE. CDR3 length equals 13 residues. CDR3 loop: CASAPSQSNEQFF. The CDR3 DNA reads as TGTGCCAGCGCGCCTAGTCAAAGCAATGAGCAGTTCTTC.

The sample holds many counts of this clonotype. The chain is built from TRBV15 and TRBJ2-7; TRBD1 agrees at 8 bases. V was clipped by 7 bases and J by 1 base; unmatched bases: 9. There are 15 residues in the CDR3. In germline, CDR1 is LNHNV, CDR2 YYDKDF (reference sequence). The CDR3 region has the DNA TGTGCCACCAACCCAGGACAGGGCTTTTCCTACGAGCAGTACTTC. This translates into CATNPGQGFSYEQYF. The whole variable domain, remainder taken from reference TRBV15 and TRBJ2-7, is DAMVIQNPRYQVTQFGKPVTLSCSQTLNHNVMYWYQQKSSQAPKLLFHYYDKDFNNEADTPDNFQSRRPNTSFCFLDIRSPGLGDTAMYLCATNPGQGFSYEQYFGPGTRLTVT.

The rearrangement uses TRBV12-3 or TRBV12-4 and TRBJ1-2, with a possible D match to TRBD1 (5 bases). Between the trimmed V and J ends, which lost 5 bases and 8 bases, there was a span of 21 bases. CDR3 length equals 15 residues. The CDR3 sequence: CASSGPLAGQEGYTF. The CDR3 DNA reads as TGTGCCAGCAGTGGACCCCTCGCAGGGCAGGAGGGCTACACCTTC.

Many counts were recorded for this clonotype. This chain joins TRBV3-1 and TRBJ1-2; D is ambiguous. This CDR3 region has 15 residues. The V and J ends lost 7 bases and 3 bases respectively, with 18 bases between them. Germline CDR1 LGHDT, CDR2 YNNKEL (reference sequence). CDR3 sequence: CASTLTAAQDYGYTF. The CDR3 coding sequence is TGTGCCAGCACCCTCACAGCGGCTCAGGACTATGGCTACACCTTC.

This rearrangement joins TRBV7-9 to TRBJ2-5; D remains unclear. Germline V gene lookup returns CDR1 SEHNR and CDR2 FQNEAQ (reference sequence). The length of the CDR3 is 15 residues. Trimming removed 1 base from V and 0 bases from J, with 9 bases in between. In nucleotides, the CDR3 is TGTGCCAGCAGCTTAGAACCTAGGGACCAAGAGACCCAGTACTTC. Its translation is CASSLEPRDQETQYF.

Only a few counts were recorded for this clonotype. This likely comes from a read error, as the CDR3 has no conserved phenylalanine or tryptophan at its end. The J gene is TRBJ2-7, the V gene TRBV9; D not certain. From germline, CDR1 is SGDLS and CDR2 YYNGEE. The CDR3 loop spans 12 amino acids. CDR3 in amino acids: CASSPDSYEQYL. The CDR3 region has the DNA TGCGCCAGCAGCCCGGACTCCTACGAGCAGTACCTC.